The 8 T cell receptor beta chains below come from one sample, sequenced in a study of blood T cell repertoires in COVID-19. TCRdb keeps only in-frame clones here, not all; method: immunoSEQ multiplex PCR. The table records approximately 100,000 clones, about four fifths of them present only once. Source material: peripheral blood. All receptors derive from a woman older than 75 with active or convalescent COVID-19.

This chain uses TRBV6-2 or TRBV6-3 with TRBJ2-1; TRBD1 might be the D (5 bases). Per germline, CDR1 MNHEY and CDR2 SVGEGT. This CDR3 has 14 amino acids. V gave up 2 bases and J gave up 2 bases, with 7 bases separating them. The CDR3 spells CASSYRGPYNEQFF. The CDR3 DNA is TGTGCCAGCAGTTACAGGGGTCCCTACAATGAGCAGTTCTTC.

The chain has TRBV4-3 and TRBJ2-7; 8 nucleotides agree with TRBD1. Germline values: CDR1 LGHNA, CDR2 YSLEER. J lost 7 bases, V lost 4 bases, and 15 bases had no gene match. This CDR3 is built from 16 residues. This CDR3 reads CASSPLGGTGGGEQYF. The CDR3 coding sequence is TGCGCCAGCAGCCCCTTAGGGGGGACAGGTGGAGGGGAGCAGTACTTC.

The chain couples TRBV5-1 to TRBJ1-1; TRBD1 might be the D (6 bases). CDR3 size: 14 residues. Trimming stripped 1 base from V and 7 bases from J, with 14 bases between. CDR1 SGHRS and CDR2 YFSETQ come from the germline V gene. Here the CDR3 DNA reads TGCGCCAGCAGCTTGATCGCAGGGACACTTGAAGCTTTCTTT. It yields the protein CASSLIAGTLEAFF.

This clone was observed a few times. The rearrangement links TRBV2 to TRBJ1-6; 8 bases fit TRBD1. J gave up 0 bases and V 9 bases, and 4 bases lay outside the gene matches. There are 15 residues in the CDR3. Germline assignment: CDR1 SNHLY and CDR2 FYNNEI. CDR3 residues: CASGDRSSYNSPLHF. The CDR3 region has the DNA TGTGCCAGTGGGGACAGGAGCTCCTATAATTCACCCCTCCACTTT.

The CDR3 spells CASSQFGTEAFF. CDR3 DNA: TGTGCCAGCAGCCAATTCGGTACTGAAGCTTTCTTT. J is TRBJ1-1 and V is TRBV16; D remains ambiguous. The germline V gene encodes CDR1 KGHSY and CDR2 FQNENV. The CDR3 extends over 12 amino acids. V was shortened by 1 base and J by 5 bases, with 5 bases between the two germline ends.

The chain carries TRBV5-1 and TRBJ2-1, with TRBD2 matching over 10 bases. Losses at the gene ends were 3 bases for V and 0 bases for J; bases not matched to a gene: 6. CDR3 length equals 17 residues. From germline, CDR1 is SGHRS and CDR2 YFSETQ. The CDR3 loop is CASSSGTSAFSYNEQFF. CDR3 in DNA: TGCGCCAGCAGCTCCGGGACTAGCGCCTTCTCCTACAATGAGCAGTTCTTC.

The rearrangement joins TRBV10-3 to TRBJ1-1, with 10 bases aligning to TRBD1. The CDR3 length is 14 residues. Germline V gives CDR1 ENHRY, CDR2 SYGVKD. V dropped 6 bases and J dropped 6; count of bases not matched to a gene: 7. The CDR3 nucleotides are TGTGCCATCAGGGCGGACAGGGGGGCCCCTGAAGCTTTCTTT. Translating it yields CAIRADRGAPEAFF.

The rearrangement uses TRBV5-4 and TRBJ2-3; D is perhaps TRBD1 (6 bases). The CDR3 is made up of 15 amino acids. Trimming took off 4 bases at V and 1 base at J, with 13 bases between the two ends. From germline, CDR1 is SGHNT and CDR2 YYREEE (reference sequence). As DNA, the CDR3 is TGTGCCAGCAGCCCACGAGGGGGAGGCACAGATACGCAGTATTTT. Translating gives CASSPRGGGTDTQYF.